This TCR beta chain was captured by sequencing in a study of T-cell reconstitution after alpha-beta-depleted transplantation in children. V shed 5 bases and J 4 bases; nucleotides not matched to a gene: 5. The CDR3 is made up of 15 amino acids. It was with unique molecular identifiers that the TCRbeta library was prepared. TCRdb re-derived calls from the PCR reads in MiXCR, one entry per CDR3 protein. The sample includes hundreds of thousands of distinct CDR3 sequences, less than 15% of them seen just once. This clonotype was recorded many times. Its antigen remains unknown. Study-wide results and caveats: When one year had passed after transplant, most T-cell counts and diversity came from newly produced T cells. As was reported, about two months after transplant, alpha-beta T cells came from several hundred expanded graft clones. The high TCRbeta diversity at day 60 in some patients came from surviving recipient T cells and thymic progenitors.

Sequencing was performed on PBMCs, taken before TCRalphabeta/CD19-depleted stem cell transplant. This receptor was obtained from a girl aged 2-10 years with congenital amegakaryocytic thrombocytopenia, due to receive a stem cell transplant. The rearrangement joins TRBV12-3 or TRBV12-4 to TRBJ1-5; 10 positions agree with TRBD1. Here the CDR3 reads CASSPGTGENQPQHF. CDR3 nucleotide sequence: TGTGCCAGCAGTCCCGGGACAGGGGAGAATCAGCCCCAGCATTTT.